This TCR beta chain was found in a study of CD8+CD57+ T cells in acquired aplastic anemia. At the level of the study: CD4+ reads averaged around 10 million in healthy donors.

Points on this clonotype: Antigen: not known.

Genomic DNA, serving as template, underwent TCR beta VDJ and CDR3 profiling. TCRdb ran MiXCR on the reads and lists one entry per CDR3 protein. The sample includes about 210,000 distinct CDR3 sequences, around 63% seen only once; the top ten take approximately 30%. The CDR3 length is 12 residues. Germline V gene data show CDR1 as DFQATT and CDR2 as SNEGSKA (reference sequence). Deletions cut 4 bases from V and 5 bases from J, with 8 bases between. Notes on the study in general: CD8+ Simpson's diversity did not differ significantly between patients and controls. There were 25 to 35 CD8+ CDR3 sequences that occurred in both patients and controls.

Sample: sorted CD4+, CD8+, or CD8+CD57+ T cells (not recorded which) from PBMCs. The chain employs TRBV20-1 and TRBJ1-4; D is possibly TRBD1 (5 bases). This sequence originates from a human donor in good health. CDR3 nucleotides: TGCAGTGCTACGACAGAGAATGAAAAACTGTTTTTT. Translation: CSATTENEKLFF.